These 8 T cell receptor beta chains came from one sample sequenced in a study of blood T cell repertoires in COVID-19. The data were produced by immunoSEQ multiplex PCR, yet TCRdb's version contains in-frame clones alone and is incomplete. The sample contains 250,000 to 300,000 clones, 80% to 90% of which appear only once. The sample consisted of peripheral blood. Receptor source: a man between 60 and 70 years old with acute or convalescent COVID-19.

The genes are TRBV3-1 (or the pseudogene TRBV3-2) and TRBJ2-1, with TRBD1 matching 9 bases. With 4 bases clipped from V and 0 bases from J, the junction kept 10 bases outside the gene matches. The CDR3 has 18 residues. Germline V gene data show CDR1 as LGHDT and CDR2 as YNNKEL (reference sequence). CDR3 sequence (DNA): TGTGCCAGCAGCCCGGACAGGGGCGACTTAAGCTCCTACAATGAGCAGTTCTTC. Its translation is CASSPDRGDLSSYNEQFF.

The chain combines TRBV28 with TRBJ2-7, with 13 bases lining up with TRBD2. V dropped 6 bases and J dropped 1; count of bases not matched to a gene: 3. Germline V CDR1 and CDR2: MDHEN, SYDVKM. CDR3 length equals 15 residues. The CDR3: CASSPGLAGSYEQYF. The CDR3 bases are TGTGCCAGCAGCCCGGGACTAGCGGGATCCTACGAGCAGTACTTC.

The chain employs TRBV4-2 and TRBJ2-6, with TRBD2 as a possible D gene (7 bases). This CDR3 has 16 residues. V was clipped by 4 bases and J by 0 bases, with 10 bases between them. Germline lookup yields CDR1 LGHNA and CDR2 YNFKEQ. CDR3 DNA sequence: TGTGCCAGCAGCCGGGGGGGCAGCTCTGGGGCCAACGTCCTGACTTTC. Residues: CASSRGGSSGANVLTF.

This clone was found once. The J gene is TRBJ2-2, the V gene TRBV4-2; 8 bases fit TRBD2. Germline loops: CDR1 LGHNA, CDR2 YNFKEQ. J was trimmed by 1 base and V by 2 bases; bases with no gene match: 3. CDR3 length: 16 amino acids. CDR3 coding DNA: TGTGCCAGCAGCCAATCCGGGACTAGGAACACCGGGGAGCTGTTTTTT. As protein: CASSQSGTRNTGELFF.

With respect to this clone: Other DNA sequences within the sample encode an identical CDR3. The chain couples TRBV3-1 (or the pseudogene TRBV3-2) to TRBJ1-5; weak D call: TRBD1 (5 bases). The germline gives CDR1 LGHDT, CDR2 YNNKEL (reference sequence). The ends were cut back, 3 bases at V and 5 bases at J, with 5 bases in the middle. The CDR3 is made up of 12 amino acids. CDR3 nucleotides: TGTGCCAGCAGCCAGACAGATCAGCCCCAGCATTTT. Amino acid sequence: CASSQTDQPQHF.

The chain combines TRBV9 with TRBJ2-2; 9 bases are a match to TRBD2. Germline loops: CDR1 SGDLS, CDR2 YYNGEE. This CDR3 has 16 amino acids. V lost 2 bases and J lost 3; bases outside the gene matches: 5. CDR3 coding DNA: TGTGCCAGCAGCGTTTCTAGCGGGATGTACACCGGGGAGCTGTTTTTT. As protein: CASSVSSGMYTGELFF.

This chain joins TRBV28 and TRBJ1-1, with 9 bases that match TRBD1. The CDR3 spans 12 residues. Per the germline V gene, CDR1 is MDHEN and CDR2 is SYDVKM. J was trimmed by 4 bases and V by 6 bases; bases with no gene match: 0. The CDR3 protein is CASRTGGTEAFF. The CDR3, as DNA: TGTGCCAGCAGGACAGGGGGCACTGAAGCTTTCTTT.

V is TRBV7-8 and J is TRBJ1-5; D uncertain. CDR3 length: 15 amino acids. Trimming pared 1 base from V and 4 bases from J, leaving 11 bases between. Germline CDR1 reads SGHVS; CDR2 reads FQNEAQ. The CDR3 region is CASSLVALRNQPQHF. As DNA, the CDR3 is TGTGCCAGCAGCTTAGTCGCATTGAGGAATCAGCCCCAGCATTTT. The complete variable domain, with remaining parts taken from reference TRBV7-8 and TRBJ1-5, reads GAGVSQSPRYKVAKRGQDVALRCDPISGHVSLFWYQQALGQGPEFLTYFQNEAQLDKSGLPSDRFFAERPEGSVSTLKIQRTQQEDSAVYLCASSLVALRNQPQHFGDGTRLSIL.